Here is one T cell receptor (beta chain) with its context. Treatment in this sample: roughly 19 received Ad26.COV2.S at low or high dose, single or two shots; 5 received placebo; per-sample allocation not given. Repertoires come from day 63 after the first vaccine or placebo injection. Only in-frame clones appear in the TCRdb table, and some are missing; sequencing was by immunoSEQ multiplex PCR. The top ten clones hold about 1.5% of a sample with fewer than 900,000 clones, roughly 90% of them seen once. This record comes from a study of Ad26.COV2.S vaccination and SARS-CoV-2 variants. With 2 bases clipped from V and 5 bases from J, the junction kept 5 bases outside the gene matches. This CDR3 region has 15 residues. The germline V gene encodes CDR1 SGHNT and CDR2 YYREEE (reference sequence).

The sample was peripheral blood, taken in a trial of Ad26.COV2.S vaccine versus placebo. This chain uses TRBV5-4 with TRBJ2-3; 10 bases map to TRBD2. This clonotype was obtained from a person aged 18 to 59 who received the Ad26.COV2.S COVID-19 vaccine or a placebo. CDR3 coding DNA: TGTGCCAGCAGCTTAGACGCTAGCGGGGGAGATACGCAGTATTTT. Translating gives CASSLDASGGDTQYF.